This TCR beta chain was captured by sequencing in a study of regulatory T cells in long-lasting Graves disease. Study overall: Antithyroid drugs had been given to newly diagnosed Graves' patients for under 3 months.

Study-level findings and limits: It is possible that accuracy was reduced by the small size of the sample. The study examined only peripheral blood, not thyroid tissue. TRBV28 was favored in persistent disease, as were TRBJ1-2 and TRBJ2-5.

Germline V gene lookup returns CDR1 SGHKS and CDR2 YYEKEE (reference sequence). The CDR3 consists of 14 residues. Trimming removed 1 base from V and 7 bases from J, with 11 bases in between. Building the TCR beta libraries relied on iRepertoire HTBI primers, and CDR3 regions underwent Arm-PCR. From the multiplex PCR reads, TCRdb called clonotypes with MiXCR, one entry per CDR3 protein. This sample yields about 300,000 distinct CDR3 sequences, of which 15% to 20% are seen a single time; approximately 35% belongs to the top ten. This clonotype was seen many times. Its antigen is not known. Time point reported: newly diagnosed GD, antithyroid drugs for less than 3 months. Generation of the TCR library employed RNA extracted from PBMCs.

The chain is built from TRBV5-5 and TRBJ1-4, with D unresolved. The receptor was isolated from a female donor with Graves disease. The sequencing used peripheral blood mononuclear cells (PBMCs), collected at new diagnosis, from a patient treated with antithyroid drugs. CDR3 DNA sequence: TGTGCCAGCAGCTTGTGGAGGGAGGCTGAAAAACTGTTTTTT. This sequence encodes CASSLWREAEKLFF.